The 15 T cell receptor beta chains listed next were all sequenced from one sample in a study of T cell changes during pregnancy in multiple sclerosis. Only in-frame clones appear in the TCRdb table, and some are missing; sequencing was by immunoSEQ multiplex PCR. The data contain approximately 30,000 clones, nearly 90% of them singletons. This sample comprised CD4+ T cells from peripheral blood mononuclear cells, obtained in the second trimester of pregnancy. These receptor sequences come from a female donor with multiple sclerosis, enrolled in a pregnancy study.

V usage is TRBV5-1 and J usage is TRBJ2-1, with TRBD1 identical over 7 bases. Germline V gene data show CDR1 as SGHRS and CDR2 as YFSETQ. CDR3 length: 14 residues. The trim removed 4 bases at V and 8 bases at J, leaving 9 bases unmatched. The CDR3: CASSVSPGQDEQFF. CDR3 DNA: TGCGCCAGCAGCGTTTCGCCTGGACAGGATGAGCAGTTCTTC.

The J gene is TRBJ2-7, the V gene TRBV10-3, with no clear D. The ends were cut back, 0 bases at V and 1 base at J, with 16 bases in the middle. Germline V lookup: CDR1 ENHRY, CDR2 SYGVKD. This CDR3 region has 17 residues. CDR3 residues: CAISESGRLVGSYEQYF. CDR3 sequence (DNA): TGTGCCATCAGTGAGTCGGGCAGATTAGTAGGATCCTACGAGCAGTACTTC.

This chain connects TRBV7-3 to TRBJ2-5; 8 nucleotides agree with TRBD2. J gave up 4 bases and V 5 bases, and 15 bases lay outside the gene matches. The germline CDR1 and CDR2 sequences are SGHTA and FQGTGA. The CDR3 is 17 residues long. The CDR3 DNA reads as TGTGCCAGCAGCCCAGGCGGCACCGGGACTAGGGCAGAGACCCAGTACTTC. This translates into CASSPGGTGTRAETQYF. Full variable domain (outside the CDR3, taken from reference TRBV7-3 and TRBJ2-5): GAGVSQTPSNKVTEKGKYVELRCDPISGHTALYWYRQSLGQGPEFLIYFQGTGAADDSGLPNDRFFAVRPEGSVSTLKIQRTERGDSAVYLCASSPGGTGTRAETQYFGPGTRLLVL.

In DNA, the CDR3 is TGTGCCAGCAGTTTAGGATCCGGGACAGGGGGCCATGGCTACACCTTC. Translated, it gives CASSLGSGTGGHGYTF. The V and J genes are TRBV28 and TRBJ1-2, with 12 bases matching TRBD1. The germline gives CDR1 MDHEN, CDR2 SYDVKM. The CDR3 sequence is 16 residues long. Germline trimming cut 2 bases from V and 6 bases from J; bases unmatched to any gene: 7.

This chain links TRBV5-7 with TRBJ1-6; the match to TRBD1 covers 11 bases. TRBV5-7 is treated as an ORF (open reading frame) with a function not yet certain. J lost 10 bases, V lost 4 bases, and 7 bases had no gene match. The CDR3 has 15 residues. CDR3 region: CASSKGGTGGSPLHF. CDR3 in DNA: TGTGCCAGCAGCAAGGGCGGGACAGGGGGATCACCCCTCCACTTT.

V gene TRBV5-1 combines with J gene TRBJ2-2, with TRBD1 matching 8 bases. The CDR3 has 14 residues. With 0 bases clipped from V and 7 bases from J, the junction kept 2 bases outside the gene matches. From germline, CDR1 is SGHRS and CDR2 YFSETQ. For the CDR3, the DNA is TGCGCCAGCAGCTTGGACAGGGGGGACGGGGAGCTGTTTTTT. Translated, it gives CASSLDRGDGELFF.

CDR3 DNA: TGTGCCAGCAGCCAAGAACTAAAACTGTTTTTT. This encodes CASSQELKLFF. The chain recombines TRBV4-2 with TRBJ1-4; D is undetermined. The V and J ends lost 0 bases and 10 bases respectively, with 3 bases between them. The CDR3 is 11 amino acids. Germline-derived CDR1 and CDR2 are LGHNA and YNFKEQ.

V usage is TRBV11-2 and J usage is TRBJ1-3; no definite D call. Between the trimmed V and J ends, which lost 5 bases and 1 base, there was a span of 9 bases. This CDR3 comprises 14 residues. Germline loops: CDR1 SGHAT, CDR2 FQNNGV. CDR3 in DNA: TGTGCCAGCAGCCAACTGAGGTCTGGAAACACCATATATTTT. Amino acid sequence: CASSQLRSGNTIYF. Variable domain in full (rest from reference TRBV11-2 and TRBJ1-3): EAGVAQSPRYKIIEKRQSVAFWCNPISGHATLYWYQQILGQGPKLLIQFQNNGVVDDSQLPKDRFSAERLKGVDSTLKIQPAKLEDSAVYLCASSQLRSGNTIYFGEGSWLTVV.

This clone was counted once. This chain uses TRBV4-2 with TRBJ1-3; maybe TRBD1 (6 bases). The ends were cut back, 0 bases at V and 8 bases at J, with 23 bases in the middle. Germline CDR1 and CDR2: LGHNA and YNFKEQ. This CDR3 comprises 18 residues. The CDR3 DNA follows: TGTGCCAGCAGCCAAGAGCGTCCGCGGGGGCTACGTACGGACACCATATATTTT. The encoded protein is CASSQERPRGLRTDTIYF.

This clone was seen more than once but under ten times. This chain links TRBV9 with TRBJ1-2; D might be TRBD1 (6 bases). This CDR3 region has 15 residues. Germline lookup yields CDR1 SGDLS and CDR2 YYNGEE. V was trimmed by 0 bases and J by 4 bases, leaving 13 bases between them. The CDR3 DNA reads as TGTGCCAGCAGCGTAGCAGGGGCTACTAGCTATGGCTACACCTTC. Translating it yields CASSVAGATSYGYTF. The full variable domain, in which reference TRBV9 and TRBJ1-2 provide the parts outside the CDR3, is DSGVTQTPKHLITATGQRVTLRCSPRSGDLSVYWYQQSLDQGLQFLIQYYNGEERAKGNILERFSAQQFPDLHSELNLSSLELGDSALYFCASSVAGATSYGYTFGSGTRLTVV.

The rearrangement links TRBV6-6 to TRBJ2-7; the D gene is possibly TRBD1 (5 bases). Trimming removed 0 bases at V and 2 bases at J, with 11 bases between. Per germline, CDR1 MNHNY and CDR2 SVGAGI (reference sequence). This CDR3 contains 15 residues. This CDR3 reads CASSYSSDRPYEQYF. The CDR3, as DNA: TGTGCCAGCAGTTACTCGAGCGACAGACCCTACGAGCAGTACTTC.

The V gene is TRBV27, the J gene TRBJ2-3; 7 bases match TRBD2. V trimming: 5 bases; J trimming: 1 base; junction bases outside the gene matches: 6. Germline loops: CDR1 MNHEY, CDR2 SMNVEV (reference sequence). This CDR3 is 15 amino acids long. The CDR3 DNA sequence: TGTGCCAGCAGTCACCCCCGGGGGGGCACAGATACGCAGTATTTT. Residues: CASSHPRGGTDTQYF.

The chain uses TRBV19 and TRBJ2-5; possibly TRBD1 for D (6 bases). The CDR3 totals 14 residues. Trimming cost V 5 bases and J 10 bases, with 20 bases left between them. CDR1 and CDR2 (germline): LNHDA, SQIVND (reference sequence). CDR3 sequence: CASSVTGVRVSQYF. CDR3 coding DNA: TGTGCCAGTAGTGTGACAGGAGTAAGAGTTAGCCAGTACTTC.

The V and J genes are TRBV11-3 and TRBJ2-3; a possible D gene is TRBD1 (5 bases). With 3 bases removed from V and 2 bases from J, the gap between germline ends came to 9 bases. There are 14 residues in the CDR3. Germline V gene lookup returns CDR1 SGHNT and CDR2 YENEEA. The CDR3 coding sequence is TGTGCCAGCAGCTTGGAAGGGGTCACAGATACGCAGTATTTT. Its translation is CASSLEGVTDTQYF.

This clone was observed a single time. V and J are TRBV7-2 and TRBJ2-1; a weak D match, TRBD2 (6 bases). Germline V lookup: CDR1 SGHTA, CDR2 FQGNSA. V was pared by 2 bases and J by 5 bases, with 10 bases between. The CDR3 length is 14 residues. This chain's CDR3 is CASSLTGGHNEQFF. CDR3 nucleotide sequence: TGTGCCAGCAGCTTAACCGGAGGGCACAATGAGCAGTTCTTC.